The next 8 T cell receptor beta chains were all read from a single sample in a study of T cell responses to AZD1222 COVID-19 vaccine. Method: immunoSEQ multiplex PCR; TCRdb's copy keeps in-frame clones and lacks some. This sample has about 120,000 clones, with 85% to 90% found just once. The sample in question was peripheral blood, obtained on day 0 of AZD1222 vaccination. The receptors come from an adult in good health.

This sequence joins TRBV4-1 and TRBJ2-3, with a possible D match to TRBD1 (5 bases). There are 17 residues in the CDR3. Trimming shortened V by 0 bases and J by 2 bases, and 15 bases separated the two germline ends. Germline V gene sequence: CDR1 MGHRA, CDR2 YSYEKL. The CDR3 sequence: CASSQETQGPYTDTQYF. CDR3 nucleotide sequence: TGCGCCAGCAGCCAAGAAACTCAGGGTCCCTACACAGATACGCAGTATTTT.

The chain links TRBV18 to TRBJ1-4; D gene unclear. The ends were cut back, 5 bases at V and 4 bases at J, with 8 bases in the middle. The CDR3 loop spans 13 amino acids. Germline CDR1 and CDR2: KGHSH and LQKENI. The CDR3 here is CASSDGNNEKLFF. The CDR3 DNA reads as TGTGCCAGCTCAGACGGAAATAATGAAAAACTGTTTTTT.

The rearrangement uses TRBV27 and TRBJ1-1; weak D call: TRBD1 (5 bases). V was clipped by 5 bases and J by 4 bases, with 11 bases between them. The germline gives CDR1 MNHEY, CDR2 SMNVEV (reference sequence). This CDR3 spans 13 amino acids. The chain's CDR3 is CASSRGDGTEAFF. The DNA for the CDR3 is TGTGCCAGCAGTCGGGGGGACGGCACTGAAGCTTTCTTT.

The chain has TRBV28 and TRBJ1-1; tentatively, D is TRBD1 (5 bases). Trimming took off 6 bases at V and 4 bases at J, with 18 bases between the two ends. The germline V gene encodes CDR1 MDHEN and CDR2 SYDVKM. The CDR3 sequence is 15 residues long. In DNA form, the CDR3 reads TGTGCCAGCAGCCCACACCGGGGGAGGGGCACTGAAGCTTTCTTT. Translating it yields CASSPHRGRGTEAFF.

This rearrangement joins TRBV7-9 to TRBJ2-1, with a tentative D call TRBD2 (6 bases). V shed 5 bases and J shed 6 bases, with 17 bases lying between them. CDR1 is SEHNR and CDR2 is FQNEAQ in the germline V gene (reference sequence). CDR3 size: 15 residues. The CDR3 coding sequence is TGTGCCAGCAGCCTAAGAACGGGAGCCCCCAATGAGCAGTTCTTC. Protein: CASSLRTGAPNEQFF.

The CDR3: CASSTPSDFYNEQFF. DNA of the CDR3: TGTGCCAGCAGTACTCCCTCGGACTTCTACAATGAGCAGTTCTTC. The chain joins TRBV6-2 or TRBV6-3 to TRBJ2-1; D is possibly TRBD2 (5 bases). Trimming pared 5 bases from V and 3 bases from J, leaving 14 bases between. The CDR3 is 15 amino acids. Germline CDR1 is MNHEY and CDR2 is SVGEGT.

This chain connects TRBV7-2 to TRBJ1-1; D remains unclear. Germline CDR1 is SGHTA and CDR2 is FQGNSA. The CDR3 spans 15 residues. The germline V and J ends were trimmed by 1 base and 4 bases, with 13 bases remaining between them. This chain's CDR3 is CASSLDGSMLTEAFF. The DNA of the CDR3 is TGTGCCAGCAGCTTAGACGGGTCTATGCTCACTGAAGCTTTCTTT.

Here the CDR3 reads CASSQDPRANVLTF. The CDR3 coding sequence is TGCGCCAGCAGCCAAGATCCAAGGGCCAACGTCCTGACTTTC. This chain uses TRBV4-3 with TRBJ2-6; no reliable D call. CDR3 length equals 14 residues. Between the trimmed V and J ends, which lost 0 bases and 5 bases, there was a span of 5 bases. Germline CDR1 is LGHNA and CDR2 is YSLEER.